A selection of T cell receptor beta chains follows, all from one sample in a study of early T cells in non-severe SARS-CoV-2 infection. TCRdb redid the calling of the 5' RACE reads with MiXCR, one entry per CDR3 protein. The sample shows about 70,000 distinct CDR3 sequences, about 5% of them seen only once. This specimen consisted of whole blood, obtained at baseline. These receptors were collected from an adult who was a healthcare worker with PCR-confirmed SARS-CoV-2 infection or an uninfected control (not recorded which). CDR3s include the opening cysteine and the closing phenylalanine or tryptophan. The D gene is left open where the match is weak. Expanded clones are given a class, and other clones once, few, many or no size at all.

TRBV12-3/TRBV12-4	NA	few	TRBJ2-3	TGTGCCAGCAGTCGTACGACTATCACAGATACGCAGTATTTT	CASSRTTITDTQYF
TRBV18	NA	NA	TRBJ1-6	TGTGCCAGCTCACCACCGATCCAGAATTCACCCCTCCACTTT	CASSPPIQNSPLHF
TRBV13	NA	many	TRBJ2-3	TGTGCCAGCAGCCCGAGGGGGACAGATACGCAGTATTTT	CASSPRGTDTQYF
TRBV2	NA	NA	TRBJ2-2	TGTGCCACCCGGAGAACCGGGGAGCTGTTTTTT	CATRRTGELFF
TRBV5-1	TRBD1	NA	TRBJ2-6	TGCGCCAGCAGCCCCCTAATCGGACAGGGCGATCCATCTGGGGCCAACGTCCTGACTTTC	CASSPLIGQGDPSGANVLTF
TRBV6-5	TRBD1	many	TRBJ1-5	TGTGCCAGCAGTTCGGGGAACAGGGGAGCTTACCAGCCCCAGCATTTT	CASSSGNRGAYQPQHF
TRBV7-2	TRBD2	few	TRBJ2-1	TGTGCCAGCAGCTTAGACGGACTAGCGGGATACAATGAGCAGTTCTTC	CASSLDGLAGYNEQFF
TRBV6-1	NA	NA	TRBJ1-2	TGTGCCAGCACAAGGTCCAGGAACTATGGCTACACCTTC	CASTRSRNYGYTF
TRBV11-2	TRBD1	many	TRBJ2-3	TGTGCCAGCAGCTTTTTCATGTTTGGTGGGACAGGGAGCACAGATACGCAGTATTTT	CASSFFMFGGTGSTDTQYF
TRBV19	NA	few	TRBJ2-1	TGTGCCAGTAGTGAGACTATGGACAGCTCCTACAATGAGCAGTTCTTC	CASSETMDSSYNEQFF
TRBV7-2	NA	NA	TRBJ2-7	TGTGCCAGCAGCGCAATCTCCTACGAGCAGTACTTC	CASSAISYEQYF
TRBV18	NA	few	TRBJ2-2	TGTGCCAGCTCACCACCGACGGGGCTAAACACCGGGGAGCTGTTTTTT	CASSPPTGLNTGELFF
TRBV7-9	TRBD2	few	TRBJ2-2	TGTGCCAGCAGCCCTACCGGACTAGCGGGAGTTGTGAACACCGGGGAGCTGTTTTTT	CASSPTGLAGVVNTGELFF
TRBV29-1	NA	NA	TRBJ2-1	TGCAGCGTTCCCCAATCGGGTCGCGAGCAGTTCTTC	CSVPQSGREQFF
TRBV27	NA	many	TRBJ2-1	TGTGCCAGCAGTTCCTCGAGAGAGCAGTTCTTC	CASSSSREQFF
TRBV12-3/TRBV12-4	NA	many	TRBJ2-2	TGTGCCAGCAGCCCCGACAGGTCATACACCGGGGAGCTGTTTTTT	CASSPDRSYTGELFF
TRBV28	NA	NA	TRBJ2-7	TGTGCCAGCAGTTCCCTAGCGCCACCCTACGAGCAGTACTTC	CASSSLAPPYEQYF
TRBV7-6	NA	many	TRBJ2-5	TGTGCCAGCAGCCCAACGGGACGGGAAAAAGAGACCCAGTACTTC	CASSPTGREKETQYF
TRBV20-1	TRBD1	many	TRBJ1-5	TGCAGTGCTAGAGATCGTCTGGACAGGCCGAATCAGCCCCAGCATTTT	CSARDRLDRPNQPQHF
TRBV6-5	NA	many	TRBJ2-7	TGTGCCAGCAGTTACAACGGGATAGGCTACGAGCAGTACTTC	CASSYNGIGYEQYF
TRBV12-3/TRBV12-4	NA	NA	TRBJ2-3	TGTGCCAGCAGCCGTCAGGGACCTGGCACAGATACGCAGTATTTT	CASSRQGPGTDTQYF
TRBV7-9	NA	NA	TRBJ1-5	TGTGCCAGCAGCCCCCTAGGTAGCAATCAGCCCCAGCATTTT	CASSPLGSNQPQHF
TRBV3-1	TRBD2	NA	TRBJ2-7	TGTGCCAGCAGCCAGGGCACTAGCGGGAGTTTCTACGAGCAGTACTTC	CASSQGTSGSFYEQYF
TRBV5-1	NA	NA	TRBJ1-2	TGCGCCAGCAGCTTGGCAACGGGCCCCTATGGCTACACCTTC	CASSLATGPYGYTF
TRBV28	NA	few	TRBJ2-5	TGTGCCAGCACCCTGGCCGGGTACCAAGAGACCCAGTACTTC	CASTLAGYQETQYF
TRBV7-2	TRBD2	NA	TRBJ2-7	TGTGCCAGCAGAGCGGGACCCCACTCCTACGAGCAGTACTTC	CASRAGPHSYEQYF
TRBV7-2	NA	NA	TRBJ2-7	TGTGCCAGCAGCCCCCCGCCGGTCGAGCACGAGCAGTACTTC	CASSPPPVEHEQYF
TRBV7-8	TRBD2	NA	TRBJ2-1	TGTGCCTGGGGGGGGTTCGGTGAGCAGTTCTTC	CAWGGFGEQFF
TRBV29-1	NA	many	TRBJ1-4	TGCAGCGTTGAAGCCCGGGCAGGGGAAAAACTGTTTTTT	CSVEARAGEKLFF
TRBV7-2	TRBD2	many	TRBJ2-3	TGTGCCAGCAGCCCGAGACTAGCTATCGTCCCAGATACGCAGTATTTT	CASSPRLAIVPDTQYF
TRBV11-2	NA	few	TRBJ2-6	TGTGCCAGCAACCCGGGGGTCTCTGGGGCCAACGTCCTGACTTTC	CASNPGVSGANVLTF
TRBV12-3/TRBV12-4	TRBD2	NA	TRBJ2-3	TGTGCCAGCAGTTTACTGTCGGCTAGCGGGACGGATACGCAGTATTTT	CASSLLSASGTDTQYF
TRBV7-9	NA	many	TRBJ2-5	TGTGCCAGCAGCCCAACAAGGGAGACCCAGTACTTC	CASSPTRETQYF